The T cell receptor beta chain described here comes from a study of beta chain features in type 1 diabetes. Study-wide results and caveats: All four CD4+ subsets from Type 1 diabetes patients carried moderately but significantly shorter TCRB CDR3s.

TCRB transcripts that were expressed got sequenced, as all of the isolated RNA had been reverse transcribed. Repertoires were generated with immunoSEQ multiplex PCR, while TCRdb's copy carries only in-frame clones and drops some. The top ten clones hold 2% to 3% of a sample with 60,000 or so clones, around 56% of them seen once. V gave up 3 bases and J gave up 9 bases, with 12 bases separating them. The CDR3 has 13 residues. Germline CDR1 and CDR2: SGHVS and FQNEAQ. This clone was seen a single time. Antigen: not known. The sequenced material came from Tregs from blood. This rearrangement joins TRBV7-8 to TRBJ2-1, with D uncertain. This receptor was taken from a woman aged 40 to 55 with type 1 diabetes. The CDR3 is CASSFSLSSEQFF. Here the CDR3 DNA reads TGTGCCAGCAGCTTCTCTCTCTCCTCTGAGCAGTTCTTC.